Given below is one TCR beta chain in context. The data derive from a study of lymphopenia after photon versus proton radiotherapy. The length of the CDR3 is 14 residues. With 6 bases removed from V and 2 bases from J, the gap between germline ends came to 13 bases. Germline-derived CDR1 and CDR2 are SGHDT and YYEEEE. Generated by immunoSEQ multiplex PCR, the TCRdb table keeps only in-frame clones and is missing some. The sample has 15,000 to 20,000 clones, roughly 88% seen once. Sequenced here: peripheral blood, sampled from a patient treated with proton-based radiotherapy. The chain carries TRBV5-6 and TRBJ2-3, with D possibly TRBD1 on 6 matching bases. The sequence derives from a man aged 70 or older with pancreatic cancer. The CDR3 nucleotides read TGTGCCAGCACCAGGGGTCACTTCACAGATACGCAGTATTTT. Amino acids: CASTRGHFTDTQYF.